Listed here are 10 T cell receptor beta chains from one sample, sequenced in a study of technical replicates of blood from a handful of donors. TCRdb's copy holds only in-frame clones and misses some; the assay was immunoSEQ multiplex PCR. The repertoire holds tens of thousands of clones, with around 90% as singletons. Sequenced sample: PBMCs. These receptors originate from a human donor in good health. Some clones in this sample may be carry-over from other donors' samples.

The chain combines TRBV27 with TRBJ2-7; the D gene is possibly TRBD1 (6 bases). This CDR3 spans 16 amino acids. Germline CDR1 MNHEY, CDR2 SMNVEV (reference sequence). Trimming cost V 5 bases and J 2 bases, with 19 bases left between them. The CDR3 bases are TGTGCCAGCAGTCCGGGACACTACTCTCGGGCCTACGAGCAGTACTTC. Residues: CASSPGHYSRAYEQYF.

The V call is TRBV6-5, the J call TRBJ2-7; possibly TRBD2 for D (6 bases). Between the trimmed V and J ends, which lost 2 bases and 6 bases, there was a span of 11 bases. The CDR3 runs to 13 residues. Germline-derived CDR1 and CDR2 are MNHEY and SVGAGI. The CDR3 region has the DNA TGTGCCAGCAGTTACCCGGGACTCGGCGAGCAGTACTTC. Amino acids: CASSYPGLGEQYF.

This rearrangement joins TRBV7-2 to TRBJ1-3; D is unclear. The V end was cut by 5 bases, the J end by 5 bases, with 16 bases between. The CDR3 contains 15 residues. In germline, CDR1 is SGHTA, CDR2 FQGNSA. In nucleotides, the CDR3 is TGTGCCAGCAGCCCAACCTCAGGTCCACGAAACACCATATATTTT. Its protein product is CASSPTSGPRNTIYF.

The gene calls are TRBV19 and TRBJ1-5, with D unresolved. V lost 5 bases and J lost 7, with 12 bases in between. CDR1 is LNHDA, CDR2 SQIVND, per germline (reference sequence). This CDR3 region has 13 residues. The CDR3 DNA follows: TGTGCCAGTAGTGAGAATAATTGGCAGCCCCAGCATTTT. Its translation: CASSENNWQPQHF.

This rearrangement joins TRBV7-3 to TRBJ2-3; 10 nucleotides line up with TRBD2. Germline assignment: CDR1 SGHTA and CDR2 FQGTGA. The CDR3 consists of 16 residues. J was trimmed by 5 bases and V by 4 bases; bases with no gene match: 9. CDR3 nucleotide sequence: TGTGCCAGCAGCTCCGGAGCGGGAGGGCCGTTAGATACGCAGTATTTT. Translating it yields CASSSGAGGPLDTQYF.

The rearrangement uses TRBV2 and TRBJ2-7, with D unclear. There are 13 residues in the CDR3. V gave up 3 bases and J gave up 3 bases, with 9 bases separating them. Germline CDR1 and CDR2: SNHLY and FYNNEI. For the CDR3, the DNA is TGTGCCAGCAGTGAGGTTGCAGGCTACGAGCAGTACTTC. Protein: CASSEVAGYEQYF.

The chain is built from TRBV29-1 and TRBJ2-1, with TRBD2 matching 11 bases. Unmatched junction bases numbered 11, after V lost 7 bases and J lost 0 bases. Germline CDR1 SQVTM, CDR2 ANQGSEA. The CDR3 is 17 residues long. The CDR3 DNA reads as TGCAGCGCCCCCCGACTAGCGGGGTCGAGCTCCTACAATGAGCAGTTCTTC. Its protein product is CSAPRLAGSSSYNEQFF.

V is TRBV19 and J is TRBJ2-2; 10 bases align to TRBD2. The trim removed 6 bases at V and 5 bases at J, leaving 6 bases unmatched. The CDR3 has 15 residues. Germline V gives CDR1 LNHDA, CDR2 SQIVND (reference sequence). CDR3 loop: CASRIGSGRTGELFF. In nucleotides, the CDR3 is TGTGCCAGTAGGATCGGTAGCGGGAGGACCGGGGAGCTGTTTTTT.

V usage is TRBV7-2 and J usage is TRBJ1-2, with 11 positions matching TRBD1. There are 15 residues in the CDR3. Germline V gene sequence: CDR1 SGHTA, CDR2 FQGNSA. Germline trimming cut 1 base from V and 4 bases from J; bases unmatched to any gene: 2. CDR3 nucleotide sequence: TGTGCCAGCAGCTTAGGCGGGACAGGGGGCTATGGCTACACCTTC. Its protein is CASSLGGTGGYGYTF.

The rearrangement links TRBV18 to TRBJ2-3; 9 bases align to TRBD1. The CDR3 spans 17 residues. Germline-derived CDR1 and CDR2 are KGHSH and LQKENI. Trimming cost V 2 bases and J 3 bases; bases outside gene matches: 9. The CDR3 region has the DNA TGTGCCAGCTCACCATTCAGCCTGACAGGGGGTACAGATACGCAGTATTTT. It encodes CASSPFSLTGGTDTQYF.